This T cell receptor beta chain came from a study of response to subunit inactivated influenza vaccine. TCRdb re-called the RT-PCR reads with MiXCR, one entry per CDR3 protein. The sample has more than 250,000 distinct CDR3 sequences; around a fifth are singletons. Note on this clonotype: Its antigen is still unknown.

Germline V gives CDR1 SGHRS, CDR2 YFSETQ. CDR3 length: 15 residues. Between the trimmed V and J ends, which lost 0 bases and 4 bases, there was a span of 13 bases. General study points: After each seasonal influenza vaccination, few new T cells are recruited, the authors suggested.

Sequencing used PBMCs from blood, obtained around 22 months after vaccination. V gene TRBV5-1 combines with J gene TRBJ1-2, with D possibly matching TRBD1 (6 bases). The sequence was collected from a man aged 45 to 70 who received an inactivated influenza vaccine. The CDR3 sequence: CASSLGPDRLYGYTF. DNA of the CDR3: TGCGCCAGCAGCTTGGGACCGGACAGACTCTATGGCTACACCTTC.